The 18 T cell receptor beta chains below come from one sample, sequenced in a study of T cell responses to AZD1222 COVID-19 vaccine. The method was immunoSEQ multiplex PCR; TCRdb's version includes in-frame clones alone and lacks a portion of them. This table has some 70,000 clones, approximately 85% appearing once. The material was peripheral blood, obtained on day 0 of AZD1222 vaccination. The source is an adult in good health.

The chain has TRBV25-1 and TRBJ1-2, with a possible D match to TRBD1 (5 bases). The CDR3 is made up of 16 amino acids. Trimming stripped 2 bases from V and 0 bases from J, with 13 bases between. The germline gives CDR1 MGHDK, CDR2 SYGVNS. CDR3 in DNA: TGTGCCAGCAGTGAAATCGGGGCCGTCTCTAACTATGGCTACACCTTC. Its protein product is CASSEIGAVSNYGYTF.

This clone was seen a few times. The CDR3 protein is CASRRTGAENIQYF. In nucleotides, the CDR3 is TGTGCCAGCAGAAGGACAGGGGCGGAAAACATTCAGTACTTC. The V and J genes are TRBV28 and TRBJ2-4; 9 bases are shared with TRBD1. CDR1 is MDHEN and CDR2 is SYDVKM in the germline V gene. V trimming: 6 bases; J trimming: 5 bases; junction bases outside the gene matches: 5. The CDR3 totals 14 residues.

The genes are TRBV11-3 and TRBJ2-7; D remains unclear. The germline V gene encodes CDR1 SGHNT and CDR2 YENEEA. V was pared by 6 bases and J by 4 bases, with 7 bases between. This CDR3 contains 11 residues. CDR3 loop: CASRMGYEQYF. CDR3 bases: TGTGCCAGCAGGATGGGTTACGAGCAGTACTTC.

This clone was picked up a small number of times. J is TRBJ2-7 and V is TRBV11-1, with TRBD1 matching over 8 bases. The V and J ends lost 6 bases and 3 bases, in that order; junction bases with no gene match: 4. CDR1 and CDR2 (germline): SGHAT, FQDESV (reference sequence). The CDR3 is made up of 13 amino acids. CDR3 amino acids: CASRNRGDYEQYF. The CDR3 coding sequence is TGTGCCAGCAGAAACAGGGGGGACTACGAGCAGTACTTC.

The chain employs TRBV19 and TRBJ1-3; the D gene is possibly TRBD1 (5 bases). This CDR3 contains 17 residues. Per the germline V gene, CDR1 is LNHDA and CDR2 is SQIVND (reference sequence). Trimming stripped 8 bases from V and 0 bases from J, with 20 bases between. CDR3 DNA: TGTGCCAGTGAGTTCCGGGACGCCAAGTTCTCTGGAAACACCATATATTTT. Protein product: CASEFRDAKFSGNTIYF.

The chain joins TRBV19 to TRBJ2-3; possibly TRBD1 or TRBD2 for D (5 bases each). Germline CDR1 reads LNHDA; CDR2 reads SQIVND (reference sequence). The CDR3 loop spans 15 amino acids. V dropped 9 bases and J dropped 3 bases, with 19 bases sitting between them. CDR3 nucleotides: TGTGCCAGCTGTCCGGGTGGGGGTGGGACAGATACGCAGTATTTT. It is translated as CASCPGGGGTDTQYF. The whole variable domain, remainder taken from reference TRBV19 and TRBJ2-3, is DGGITQSPKYLFRKEGQNVTLSCEQNLNHDAMYWYRQDPGQGLRLIYYSQIVNDFQKGDIAEGYSVSREKKESFPLTVTSAQKNPTAFYLCASCPGGGGTDTQYFGPGTRLTVL.

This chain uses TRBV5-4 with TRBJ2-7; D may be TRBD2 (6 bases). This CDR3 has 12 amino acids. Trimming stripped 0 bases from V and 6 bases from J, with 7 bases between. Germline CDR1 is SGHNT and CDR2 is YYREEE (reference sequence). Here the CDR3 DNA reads TGTGCCAGCAGCTTGGGGAGGGCCGAGCAGTACTTC. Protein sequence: CASSLGRAEQYF.

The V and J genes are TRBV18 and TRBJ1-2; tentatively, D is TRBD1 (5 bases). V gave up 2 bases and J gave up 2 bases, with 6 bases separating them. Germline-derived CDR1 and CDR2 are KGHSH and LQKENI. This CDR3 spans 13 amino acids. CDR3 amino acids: CASSPRDNYGYTF. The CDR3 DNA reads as TGTGCCAGCTCACCAAGGGACAACTATGGCTACACCTTC.

Here the CDR3 DNA reads TGTGCCAGCAGCCGGACCAATTCACCCCTCCACTTT. It yields the protein CASSRTNSPLHF. The rearrangement joins TRBV7-8 to TRBJ1-6; the D is unclear. This CDR3 is built from 12 residues. The germline V gene encodes CDR1 SGHVS and CDR2 FQNEAQ. Trimming took off 5 bases at V and 7 bases at J, with 6 bases between the two ends.

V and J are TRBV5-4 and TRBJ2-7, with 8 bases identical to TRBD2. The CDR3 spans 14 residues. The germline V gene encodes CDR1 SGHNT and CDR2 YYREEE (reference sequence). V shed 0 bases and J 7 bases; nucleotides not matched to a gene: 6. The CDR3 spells CASSLGRGGREQYF. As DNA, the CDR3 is TGTGCCAGCAGCTTGGGACGGGGGGGTAGAGAGCAGTACTTC.

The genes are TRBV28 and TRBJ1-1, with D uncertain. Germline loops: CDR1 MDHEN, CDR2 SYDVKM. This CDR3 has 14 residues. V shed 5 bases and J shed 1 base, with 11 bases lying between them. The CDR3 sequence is CASSPSVSNTEAFF. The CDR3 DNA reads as TGTGCCAGCAGTCCCTCGGTTTCGAACACTGAAGCTTTCTTT.

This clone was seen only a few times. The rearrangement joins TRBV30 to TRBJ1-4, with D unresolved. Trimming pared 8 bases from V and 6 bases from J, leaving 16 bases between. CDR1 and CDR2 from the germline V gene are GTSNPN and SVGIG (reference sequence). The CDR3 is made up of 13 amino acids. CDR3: CAGRPGGDEKLFF. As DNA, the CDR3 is TGTGCCGGCCGCCCCGGAGGCGATGAAAAACTGTTTTTT.

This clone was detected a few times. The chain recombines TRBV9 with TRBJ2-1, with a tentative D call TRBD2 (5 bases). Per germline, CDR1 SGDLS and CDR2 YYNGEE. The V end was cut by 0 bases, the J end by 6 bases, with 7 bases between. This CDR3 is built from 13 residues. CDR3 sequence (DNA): TGTGCCAGCAGCGTAGGGGAGTTCAATGAGCAGTTCTTC. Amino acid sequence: CASSVGEFNEQFF.

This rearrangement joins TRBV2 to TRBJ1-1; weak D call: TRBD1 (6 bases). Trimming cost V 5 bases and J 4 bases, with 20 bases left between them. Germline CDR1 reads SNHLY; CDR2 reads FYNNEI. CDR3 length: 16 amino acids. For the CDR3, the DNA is TGTGCCAGCAGTCCCCCCGGGAACAGGGCTGGCACTGAAGCTTTCTTT. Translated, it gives CASSPPGNRAGTEAFF.

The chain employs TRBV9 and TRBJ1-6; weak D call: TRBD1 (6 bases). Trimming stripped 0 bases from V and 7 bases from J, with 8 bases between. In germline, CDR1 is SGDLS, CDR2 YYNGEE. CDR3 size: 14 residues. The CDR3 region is CASSVGQGNSPLHF. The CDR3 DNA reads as TGTGCCAGCAGCGTAGGTCAGGGGAATTCACCCCTCCACTTT.

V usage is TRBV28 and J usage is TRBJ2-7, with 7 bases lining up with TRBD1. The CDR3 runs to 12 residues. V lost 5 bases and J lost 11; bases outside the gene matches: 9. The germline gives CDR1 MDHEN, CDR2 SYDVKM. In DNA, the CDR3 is TGTGCCAGCAGTGAGGACAGGAGAAGAAAGTACTTC. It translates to CASSEDRRRKYF.

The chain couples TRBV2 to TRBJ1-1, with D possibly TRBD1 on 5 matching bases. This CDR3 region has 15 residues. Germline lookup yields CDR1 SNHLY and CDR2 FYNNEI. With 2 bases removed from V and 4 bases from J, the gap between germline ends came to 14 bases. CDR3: CASSEIITGGTEAFF. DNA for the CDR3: TGTGCCAGCAGTGAAATAATTACGGGGGGCACTGAAGCTTTCTTT. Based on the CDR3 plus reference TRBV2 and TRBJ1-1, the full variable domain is EPEVTQTPSHQVTQMGQEVILRCVPISNHLYFYWYRQILGQKVEFLVSFYNNEISEKSEIFDDQFSVERPDGSNFTLKIRSTKLEDSAMYFCASSEIITGGTEAFFGQGTRLTVV.

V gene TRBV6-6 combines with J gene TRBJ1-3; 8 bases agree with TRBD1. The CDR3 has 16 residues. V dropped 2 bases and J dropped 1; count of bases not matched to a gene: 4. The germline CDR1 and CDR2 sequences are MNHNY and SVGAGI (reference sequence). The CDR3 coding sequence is TGTGCCAGCAGTTACGTCCAGGGGGCTTCTGGAAACACCATATATTTT. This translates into CASSYVQGASGNTIYF.